A single T cell receptor beta chain is shown here with its context. The antigen is unknown. These data are taken from a study of cytomegalovirus exposure and HLA in healthy donors. The germline gives CDR1 MRHNA, CDR2 SNTAGT. V lost 5 bases to trimming and J lost 6 bases; unmatched junction nucleotides: 6. The CDR3 covers 14 residues. Study-wide points: The classifier, whose performance was assessed in both the original and validation cohorts, reportedly diagnosed cytomegalovirus status with high specificity and sensitivity. For most TCR beta V segments, an earlier analysis put the productive rate at about 90% or about 30% of the time. It was in a later analysis that TCR association rates were seen to vary by HLA locus, highest for DRB1 and lowest for HLA-C. The number of N-insertions in an Asian-associated ancestry cluster was reportedly below the roughly 670-donor mean in a later analysis.

PCR was performed using 60 Vbeta and 13 Jbeta primers. TCRdb's copy holds only in-frame clones and misses some; the assay was immunoSEQ multiplex PCR. The sample contains fewer than 250,000 clones, approximately 75% of which appear only once. The gene calls are TRBV6-4 and TRBJ1-5, with 8 bases lining up with TRBD1. The sequence was obtained from a man under 40 in good health and CMV-seropositive. What was sequenced was PBMCs. The DNA for the CDR3 is TGTGCCAGCAGTTCTACAGGGGGAGCTCAGCCCCAGCATTTT. Amino acids: CASSSTGGAQPQHF.